This T cell receptor (beta chain) appears in the sequencing data of a study of T cell repertoires in cytomegalovirus infection. This clonotype was detected ten times or more. As yet, its antigen is unknown. Germline trimming cut 2 bases from V and 4 bases from J; bases unmatched to any gene: 2. This CDR3 contains 14 residues. Per germline, CDR1 SGHTA and CDR2 FQGNSA. TCRdb redid the calling of the reads with MiXCR, one entry per CDR3 protein. The sample has some 350,000 distinct CDR3 sequences, about 35% seen once. The sequence came from a human donor in good health (CMV status not recorded). Some clones in this sample may be carry-over from other donors' samples. The rearrangement uses TRBV7-2 and TRBJ2-5; 9 bases are shared with TRBD1. Sample: cultured PBMCs, taken from culture after CMV antigen stimulation. In nucleotides, the CDR3 is TGTGCCAGCAGCTTAACAGGGGGCGTAGAGACCCAGTACTTC. This sequence encodes CASSLTGGVETQYF.